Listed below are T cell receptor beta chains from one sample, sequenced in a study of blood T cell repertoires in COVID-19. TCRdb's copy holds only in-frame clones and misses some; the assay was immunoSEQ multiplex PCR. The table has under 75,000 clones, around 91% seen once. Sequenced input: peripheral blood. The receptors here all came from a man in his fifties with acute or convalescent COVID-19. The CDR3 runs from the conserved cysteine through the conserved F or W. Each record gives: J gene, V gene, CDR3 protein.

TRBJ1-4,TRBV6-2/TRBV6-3,CASSYYEAANEKLFF
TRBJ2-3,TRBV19,CASRPPGSLKADTQYF
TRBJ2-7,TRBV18,CASSTTGYEQYF
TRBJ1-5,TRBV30,CAWSVTDYQPQHF
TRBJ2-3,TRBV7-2,CASSVLGRADDTQYF
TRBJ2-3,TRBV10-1,CASSEFSGEFTDTQYF
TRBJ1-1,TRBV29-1,CSVEGTGEAFF
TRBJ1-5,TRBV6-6,CASRSGTGGNQPQHF
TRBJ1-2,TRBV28,CASSLSGDRGGSYGYTF
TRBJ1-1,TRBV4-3,CASSQVFPESTEAFF
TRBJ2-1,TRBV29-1,CSVEDRQGAPNEQFF
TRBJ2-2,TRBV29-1,CSVIDRNTGELFF
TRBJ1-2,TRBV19,CASSSISQGAGGYTF
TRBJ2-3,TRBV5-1,CASSRGQGAGTDTQYF
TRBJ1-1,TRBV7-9,CASSSFGTGGNTEAFF
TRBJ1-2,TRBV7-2,CASSFSTRQGNNGYTF
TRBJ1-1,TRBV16,CASSQSNRGNTEAFF
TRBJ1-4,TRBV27,CASSPDGGQGNEKLFF
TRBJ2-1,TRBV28,CASTSLGQAQFF
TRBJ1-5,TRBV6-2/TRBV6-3,CASSPSPSRAQHF
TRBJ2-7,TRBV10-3,CAIRTSVSSYEQYF
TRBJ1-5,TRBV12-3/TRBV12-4,CASSLNGGRTQHF
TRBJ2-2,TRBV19,CASSIGGTGNTGELFF
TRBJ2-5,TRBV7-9,CASSLVAGEVETQYF
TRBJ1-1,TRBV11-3,CASSRSTVNTEAFF
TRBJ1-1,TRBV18,CASSPHRENTEAFF
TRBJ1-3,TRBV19,CASSSRGGENTIYF
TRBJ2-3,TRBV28,CASSLGTSGADTQYF
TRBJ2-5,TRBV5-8,CASSRSYSETQYF
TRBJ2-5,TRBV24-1,CATSDGGTEETQYF
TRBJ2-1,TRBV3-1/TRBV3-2,CASSQDPGTSGRNEQFF
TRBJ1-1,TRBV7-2,CASRLTGGNTEAFF
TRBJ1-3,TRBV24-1,CATSDLGNTIYF
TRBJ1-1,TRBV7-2,CASSLIAGTVNTEAFF
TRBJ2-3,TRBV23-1,CASSQSRQGADTQYF
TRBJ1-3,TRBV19,CASSKRDRGSGNTIYF